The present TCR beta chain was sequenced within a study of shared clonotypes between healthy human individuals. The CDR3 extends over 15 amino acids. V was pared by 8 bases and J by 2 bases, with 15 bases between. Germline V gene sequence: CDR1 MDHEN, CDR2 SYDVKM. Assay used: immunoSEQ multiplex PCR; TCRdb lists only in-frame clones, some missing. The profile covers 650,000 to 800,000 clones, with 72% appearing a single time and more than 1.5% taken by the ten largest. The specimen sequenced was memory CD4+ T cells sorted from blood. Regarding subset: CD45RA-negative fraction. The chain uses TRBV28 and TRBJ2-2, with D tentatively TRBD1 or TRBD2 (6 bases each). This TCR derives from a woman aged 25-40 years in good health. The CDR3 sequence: CASLGAGTNTGELFF. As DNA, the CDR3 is TGTGCCAGCCTGGGGGCAGGGACTAACACCGGGGAGCTGTTTTTT.